Listed below are T cell receptor beta chains from one sample, sequenced in a study of T cell repertoires in cytomegalovirus infection. Which antigens these TCRs recognize remains unknown. Using its own MiXCR run on the reads, TCRdb lists one record per CDR3 protein. Of about 51,000 distinct CDR3 sequences detected, around a fifth appear once; the ten largest clones hold 26%. Sequenced material: CD8+ T cells from cultured PBMCs, taken from culture after CMV antigen stimulation. These receptors all come from a human donor in good health (CMV status not recorded). Some clones in this sample may be carry-over from other donors' samples. Each CDR3 is given with its conserved first and last residue. The D gene is left open where the match is weak. A clone size is listed for some rows: how often the clone was seen (once, few, many), or a class if it is expanded.

v_gene	abundance	len	j_gene	d_gene	CDR3nt	CDR3aa
TRBV7-4	many	14	TRBJ1-2	TRBD1	TGTGCCAGCAGCCCCCAGACAGGGGGCTATGGCTACACCTTC	CASSPQTGGYGYTF
TRBV7-9	many	15	TRBJ1-1	.	TGTGCCAGCATCCTTAGTGGGCACTCGAACACTGAAGCTTTCTTT	CASILSGHSNTEAFF
TRBV7-2	.	17	TRBJ2-5	TRBD2	TGTGCCAGCAGCCCGCGGTCTGGGGCGGGAGTGAGAGAGACCCAGTACTTC	CASSPRSGAGVRETQYF
TRBV27	.	17	TRBJ1-3	.	TGTGCCAGCAGTTTGACCTCCGGGGCCCATCCTCGAAACACCATATATTTT	CASSLTSGAHPRNTIYF
TRBV7-6	.	14	TRBJ2-1	.	TGTGCCAGCAGCTCGGCCCTGACCGTGGGTGAGCAGTTCTTC	CASSSALTVGEQFF
TRBV7-6	.	13	TRBJ2-7	.	TGTGCCAGCAGCTCAGATGGAGTATACGAGCAGTACTTC	CASSSDGVYEQYF
TRBV11-1	.	14	TRBJ2-7	TRBD1	TGTGCCAGCAGCTCGCGAGACAGGGAATACGAGCAGTACTTC	CASSSRDREYEQYF
TRBV7-2	.	15	TRBJ2-5	TRBD2	TGTGCCAGCAGCTTAGTTGCGGGAGCCCTCGAGACCCAGTACTTC	CASSLVAGALETQYF
TRBV7-8	few	12	TRBJ2-1	.	TGTGCCAGCAGCTACAATGGGGTTGAGCAGTTCTTC	CASSYNGVEQFF
TRBV20-1	.	14	TRBJ2-7	TRBD2	TGCAGTGCTAGTGAACTAGCGGGAGATGACGAGCAGTACTTC	CSASELAGDDEQYF
TRBV9	.	15	TRBJ2-4	TRBD2	TGTGCCAGCAGCCCCGGGGGGGGCGGAGGGAACATTCAGTACTTC	CASSPGGGGGNIQYF
TRBV11-2	few	14	TRBJ2-1	TRBD2	TGTGCCAGCAGCCGACTAGCGGGAGCGGGTGAGCAGTTCTTC	CASSRLAGAGEQFF
TRBV10-3	many	13	TRBJ1-1	TRBD1	TGTGCCATCAGGGACAGGGGTTCCACTGAAGCTTTCTTT	CAIRDRGSTEAFF
TRBV7-2	few	16	TRBJ2-3	TRBD2	TGTGCCAGCAAGGGACTGACTAGCGGGGGGACTAATACGCAGTATTTT	CASKGLTSGGTNTQYF
TRBV6-1	.	15	TRBJ2-7	.	TGTGCCAGCATCCGATTCCCCGACAGGGAGGCCGAGCAGTACTTC	CASIRFPDREAEQYF
TRBV5-1	.	17	TRBJ1-4	.	TGCGCCAGCAGGAGCACTATTGACAGAGGCTTTAATGAAAAACTGTTTTTT	CASRSTIDRGFNEKLFF
TRBV7-2	few	15	TRBJ2-7	.	TGTGCCAGCAGCTTAGTATTGTCGCGATCCTACGAGCAGTACTTC	CASSLVLSRSYEQYF
TRBV19	.	23	TRBJ1-2	.	TGTGCCAGTAGCCCTCCGGGACGGACTTCATCCGAAACAAGTTCCTTTCGGGTCAAAGGCTACACCTTC	CASSPPGRTSSETSSFRVKGYTF
TRBV13	few	15	TRBJ2-4	.	TGTGCCAGCAGCTCAGACGGGACCGGAGGAAACATTCAGTACTTC	CASSSDGTGGNIQYF
TRBV7-2	.	14	TRBJ1-5	.	TGTGCCAGCAGCTTAGATCTGGGGGGTCAGCCCCAGCATTTT	CASSLDLGGQPQHF
TRBV25-1	few	19	TRBJ2-3	.	TGTGCCAGCAGTGAGGTCGGACACCCAGGATGGGTTGGCACAGATACGCAGTATTTT	CASSEVGHPGWVGTDTQYF
TRBV7-2	.	16	TRBJ2-1	.	TGTGCCAGCAGCCCCAAAAAAAGCATTCTTTACAATGAGCAGTTCTTC	CASSPKKSILYNEQFF
TRBV20-1	many	16	TRBJ2-3	TRBD2	TGCAGTGCTAAACCGACTAGCGGGGGAAGCACAGATACGCAGTATTTT	CSAKPTSGGSTDTQYF
TRBV11-2	.	15	TRBJ2-1	.	TGTGCCAGCAGCCTCCGGTGGGGGGCCTACAATGAGCAGTTCTTC	CASSLRWGAYNEQFF
TRBV20-1	many	12	TRBJ2-5	.	TGCAGTGCTCGGGACGTACAAGAGACCCAGTACTTC	CSARDVQETQYF
TRBV20-1	.	15	TRBJ2-7	TRBD2	TGCAGTGCTAGACGTCCTAGCGGGAGGGTCGACGAGCAGTACTTC	CSARRPSGRVDEQYF
TRBV20-1	.	15	TRBJ1-1	.	TGCAGTGCTAGAGATCCGATGGAGTCGCGCACTGAAGCTTTCTTT	CSARDPMESRTEAFF
TRBV10-3	.	14	TRBJ2-3	.	TGTGCCATCCGGCCCGCGGATGTCACAGATACGCAGTATTTT	CAIRPADVTDTQYF
TRBV4-2	.	17	TRBJ2-3	TRBD1	TGTGCCAGCAGCCAACTAACAGGGGGCCCTAGCACAGATACGCAGTATTTT	CASSQLTGGPSTDTQYF
TRBV7-2	few	16	TRBJ2-5	TRBD2	TGTGCCAGCAGCTTATTGCTAGCGGGGGACCAAGAGACCCAGTACTTC	CASSLLLAGDQETQYF
TRBV19	.	14	TRBJ1-1	.	TGTGCCAGTAGAAGAGCTCGACAGGTAGAAGGAGCTTTCTTT	CASRRARQVEGAFF
TRBV11-3	.	20	TRBJ2-7	TRBD2	TGTGCCAGCAGCCCATTCCGGTTAACCCGACTAGCAGAAGAACCCTACGAGCAGTACTTC	CASSPFRLTRLAEEPYEQYF
TRBV7-2	.	15	TRBJ2-5	.	TGTGCCAGCAGCTTAGCGCTTGGCGGCCAAGAGACCCAGTACTTC	CASSLALGGQETQYF
TRBV7-8	.	16	TRBJ2-1	.	TGTGCCAGCAGCTTAATCGAGGCCACATACTACAATGAGCAGTTCTTC	CASSLIEATYYNEQFF
TRBV5-6	few	16	TRBJ2-2	.	TGTGCCAGCAGCTTGGCCGGGATCCAGAGGACCGGGGAGCTGTTTTTT	CASSLAGIQRTGELFF
TRBV4-1	.	17	TRBJ1-1	.	TGCGCCAGCAGCCAAGAAGAGGTGAAAATCCTGAACACTGAAGCTTTCTTT	CASSQEEVKILNTEAFF
TRBV4-1	few	15	TRBJ2-7	TRBD1	TGCGCCAGCAGCTTCGGGACAGGGGGTGCCTACGAGCAGTACTTC	CASSFGTGGAYEQYF
TRBV5-1	few	11	TRBJ2-7	.	TGCGCCAGCAGCCGGACTGGCGAGCAGTACTTC	CASSRTGEQYF
TRBV7-2	.	15	TRBJ2-5	TRBD2	TGTGCCAGCAGCTGGTGGGGGAGGGACGAGGAGACCCAGTACTTC	CASSWWGRDEETQYF
TRBV20-1	large	13	TRBJ1-5	.	TGCAGTGCTAGAAAGGGGATTAATCAGCCCCAGCATTTT	CSARKGINQPQHF
TRBV7-6	once	18	TRBJ1-2	TRBD1	TGTGCCAGCAGCCTCCTGACAGGGGGGCCTTCCAAGAACTATGGCTACACCTTC	CASSLLTGGPSKNYGYTF
TRBV7-2	.	15	TRBJ2-6	.	TGTGCCAGCAGCCTTAGCGACTCTGGGGCCAACGTCCTGACTTTC	CASSLSDSGANVLTF
TRBV11-2	.	13	TRBJ2-5	TRBD1	TGTGCCAGCAGCGTGACAGGGCAAGAGACCCAGTACTTC	CASSVTGQETQYF
TRBV12-3/TRBV12-4	.	14	TRBJ2-7	.	TGTGCCAGCAGTTTGAGGCAGGCATCCTACGAGCAGTACTTC	CASSLRQASYEQYF
TRBV7-6	few	14	TRBJ1-1	.	TGTGCCAGCAGTTTCTACGGAGAGAACACTGAAGCTTTCTTT	CASSFYGENTEAFF
TRBV10-2	few	15	TRBJ1-2	.	TGCGCCAGCAGTGACCTGGGGGACGGAATCTATGGCTACACCTTC	CASSDLGDGIYGYTF
TRBV19	few	15	TRBJ2-1	.	TGTGCCAGTAGTATTGGGACGGACTCCTACAATGAGCAGTTCTTC	CASSIGTDSYNEQFF
TRBV11-2	many	14	TRBJ2-6	.	TGTGCCAGCAGCTCCGAGTCTGGGGCCAACGTCCTGACTTTC	CASSSESGANVLTF
TRBV6-2/TRBV6-3	.	14	TRBJ1-1	TRBD1	TGTGCCAGCAGTTTCGTGGGGACAGGGCCTGAAGCTTTCTTT	CASSFVGTGPEAFF
TRBV12-3/TRBV12-4	few	14	TRBJ2-7	.	TGTGCCAGCACCCGGACAGATGAATCCTACGAGCAGTACTTC	CASTRTDESYEQYF
TRBV20-1	.	14	TRBJ1-5	.	TGCAGTGCTAGGCTGGGGGTGGATCGCCAGCCCCAGCATTTT	CSARLGVDRQPQHF
TRBV7-2	.	16	TRBJ2-7	.	TGTGCCAGCAGCTTAGCGAAGTGGGGGACGACCTACGAGCAGTACTTC	CASSLAKWGTTYEQYF
TRBV9	few	16	TRBJ2-2	.	TGTGCCAGCAGCGTAGCCGGGACACGAGCCACCGGGGAGCTGTTTTTT	CASSVAGTRATGELFF
TRBV28	many	16	TRBJ2-2	.	TGTGCCAGCAGTTTAGCTTTGGGACAGCGGGTCGGGGAGCTGTTTTTT	CASSLALGQRVGELFF
TRBV6-2/TRBV6-3	few	14	TRBJ1-1	TRBD1	TGTGCCAGCAGGAGACACAGGGGTAGCACTGAAGCTTTCTTT	CASRRHRGSTEAFF
TRBV6-2/TRBV6-3	.	13	TRBJ1-1	.	TGTGCCAGCACTCCGGGGGGGGGCACTGAAGCTTTCTTT	CASTPGGGTEAFF
TRBV7-8	.	13	TRBJ2-5	.	TGTGCCAGCAGCTCTGGACTCCAAGAGACCCAGTACTTC	CASSSGLQETQYF
TRBV7-2	.	14	TRBJ2-2	.	TGTGCCAGCAGCACTCCTGGGAACCCCGGGGAGCTGTTTTTT	CASSTPGNPGELFF
TRBV7-9	few	17	TRBJ1-2	TRBD1	TGTGCCAGCAGCTCGACAGGGGGGAGTGGGGCTAACTATGGCTACACCTTC	CASSSTGGSGANYGYTF
TRBV7-2	few	17	TRBJ2-4	TRBD2	TGTGCCAGCAGCTTAGGCGCGGTAGCGGGTGACAAAAACATTCAGTACTTC	CASSLGAVAGDKNIQYF